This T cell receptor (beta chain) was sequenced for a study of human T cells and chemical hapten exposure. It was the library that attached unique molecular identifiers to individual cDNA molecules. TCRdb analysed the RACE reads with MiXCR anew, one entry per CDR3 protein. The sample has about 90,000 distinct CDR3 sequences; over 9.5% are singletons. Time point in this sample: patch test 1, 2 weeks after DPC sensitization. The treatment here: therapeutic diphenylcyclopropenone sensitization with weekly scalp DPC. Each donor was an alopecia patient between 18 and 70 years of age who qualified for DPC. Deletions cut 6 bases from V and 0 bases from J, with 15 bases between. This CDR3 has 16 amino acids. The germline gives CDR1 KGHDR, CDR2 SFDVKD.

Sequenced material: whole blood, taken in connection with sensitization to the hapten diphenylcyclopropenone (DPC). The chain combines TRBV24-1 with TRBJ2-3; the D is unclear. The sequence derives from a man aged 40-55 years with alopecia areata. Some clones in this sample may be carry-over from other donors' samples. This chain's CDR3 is CATSHPGAASTDTQYF. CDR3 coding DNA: TGTGCCACCAGTCACCCAGGAGCCGCTAGCACAGATACGCAGTATTTT.